This TCR beta chain was sequenced in a study of blood T cell repertoires in COVID-19. Study as a whole: In each case, the material was cDNA or gDNA derived from T cells, B-cell-depleted T cells, or PBMCs.

Original methodology: Estimation of nucleated cell counts was performed using reference gene primer amplification. Profiling relied on immunoSEQ multiplex PCR, and the TCRdb table lists in-frame clones only, not all of them. V and J calls and clone size are as listed in that table; D and trimming were resolved from the DNA. The sample contains 240,000 or so clones, under 85% of which appear only once. This sequence originates from a man aged 25-45 years who had recovered from COVID-19. Sequencing used peripheral blood.

CDR3 nucleotides: TGTGCCAGCAGTTTATTTCCAACAGGGGGGGACTTCTTT. Protein: CASSLFPTGGDFF. The V and J genes are TRBV28 and TRBJ1-1; 8 nucleotides align to TRBD1. The CDR3 is made up of 13 amino acids. With V trimmed by 1 base and J by 14 bases, 9 bases remained unmatched. Germline V gene sequence: CDR1 MDHEN, CDR2 SYDVKM.